A selection of T cell receptor beta chains follows, all from one sample in a study of cytomegalovirus exposure and HLA in healthy donors. Assay: immunoSEQ multiplex PCR; the TCRdb copy retains only in-frame clones and omits some. Among under 250,000 clones listed, 76% were seen once. The sample consisted of PBMCs. These receptors came from a man between 18 and 29 years old in good health and CMV-seronegative. Both conserved end residues are part of each CDR3.

v_call	j_call	cdr3_aa
TRBV5-8	TRBJ2-6	CASSRGQALSGANVLTF
TRBV30	TRBJ2-7	CAWRVLAGGLEQYF
TRBV5-1	TRBJ1-4	CASSLELSRGRAVVSEKLFF
TRBV2	TRBJ1-1	CASSPGQMNTEAFF
TRBV7-8	TRBJ1-3	CASSLVSWGGFWEATSGNTIYF
TRBV5-4	TRBJ2-7	CASSAVGHEQYF
TRBV19	TRBJ2-7	CASSPPREGRNEQYF
TRBV5-6	TRBJ2-1	CASSRIATYNEQFF
TRBV18	TRBJ1-1	CASSPLDSNTEAFF
TRBV27	TRBJ2-7	CASSPGTGPYEQYF
TRBV6-5	TRBJ2-7	CASSTGQGAPEQYF
TRBV30	TRBJ1-4	CAWSWTGFEKLFF
TRBV7-6	TRBJ1-2	CASSLAVNYGYTF
TRBV5-1	TRBJ1-3	CASSPGTAGNTIYF
TRBV2	TRBJ1-2	CASSEWPEKGYTF